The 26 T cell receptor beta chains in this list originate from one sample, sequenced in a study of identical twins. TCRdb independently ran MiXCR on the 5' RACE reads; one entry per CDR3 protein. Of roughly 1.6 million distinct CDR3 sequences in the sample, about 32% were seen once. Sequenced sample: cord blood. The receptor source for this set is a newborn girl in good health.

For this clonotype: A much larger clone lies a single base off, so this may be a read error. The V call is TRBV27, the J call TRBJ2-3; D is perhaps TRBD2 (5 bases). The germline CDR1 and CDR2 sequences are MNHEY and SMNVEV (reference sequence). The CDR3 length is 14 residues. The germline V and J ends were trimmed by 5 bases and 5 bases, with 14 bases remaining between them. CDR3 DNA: TGTGCCAGCAGTAATACACTAGTGTTAGATACGCAGTATTTT. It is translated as CASSNTLVLDTQYF.

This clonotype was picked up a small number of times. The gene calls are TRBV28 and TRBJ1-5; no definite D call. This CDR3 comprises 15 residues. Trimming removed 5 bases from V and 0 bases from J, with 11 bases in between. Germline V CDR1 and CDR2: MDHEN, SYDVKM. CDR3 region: CASSTWTVSNQPQHF. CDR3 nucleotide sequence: TGTGCCAGCAGTACATGGACGGTTAGCAATCAGCCCCAGCATTTT.

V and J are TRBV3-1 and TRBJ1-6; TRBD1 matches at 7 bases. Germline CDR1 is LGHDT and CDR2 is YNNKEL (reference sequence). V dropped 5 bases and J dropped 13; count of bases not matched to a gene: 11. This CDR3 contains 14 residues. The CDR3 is CASSTQTGPSPLHF. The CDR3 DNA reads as TGTGCCAGCAGCACCCAGACAGGGCCCTCGCCCCTCCACTTT.

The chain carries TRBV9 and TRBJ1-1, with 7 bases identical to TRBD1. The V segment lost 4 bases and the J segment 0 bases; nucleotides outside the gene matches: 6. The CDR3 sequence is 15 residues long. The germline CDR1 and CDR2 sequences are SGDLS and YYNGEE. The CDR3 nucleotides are TGTGCCAGCAGCAGACAGGGATCTATGAACACTGAAGCTTTCTTT. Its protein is CASSRQGSMNTEAFF. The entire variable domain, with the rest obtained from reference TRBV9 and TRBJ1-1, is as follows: DSGVTQTPKHLITATGQRVTLRCSPRSGDLSVYWYQQSLDQGLQFLIQYYNGEERAKGNILERFSAQQFPDLHSELNLSSLELGDSALYFCASSRQGSMNTEAFFGQGTRLTVV.

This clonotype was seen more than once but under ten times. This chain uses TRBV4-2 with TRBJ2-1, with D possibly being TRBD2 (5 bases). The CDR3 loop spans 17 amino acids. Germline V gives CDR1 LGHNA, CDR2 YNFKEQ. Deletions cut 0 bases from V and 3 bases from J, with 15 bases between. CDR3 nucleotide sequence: TGTGCCAGCAGCCAAGACTGGAGTAGCGCCTTCTACAATGAGCAGTTCTTC. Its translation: CASSQDWSSAFYNEQFF.

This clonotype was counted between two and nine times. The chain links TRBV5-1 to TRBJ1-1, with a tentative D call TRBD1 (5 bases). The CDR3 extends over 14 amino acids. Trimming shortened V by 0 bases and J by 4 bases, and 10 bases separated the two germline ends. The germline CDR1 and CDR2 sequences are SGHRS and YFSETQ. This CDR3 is CASSLATAFTEAFF. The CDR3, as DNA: TGCGCCAGCAGCTTGGCGACAGCTTTCACTGAAGCTTTCTTT. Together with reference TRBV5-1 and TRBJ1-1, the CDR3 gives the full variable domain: KAGVTQTPRYLIKTRGQQVTLSCSPISGHRSVSWYQQTPGQGLQFLFEYFSETQRNKGNFPGRFSGRQFSNSRSEMNVSTLELGDSALYLCASSLATAFTEAFFGQGTRLTVV.

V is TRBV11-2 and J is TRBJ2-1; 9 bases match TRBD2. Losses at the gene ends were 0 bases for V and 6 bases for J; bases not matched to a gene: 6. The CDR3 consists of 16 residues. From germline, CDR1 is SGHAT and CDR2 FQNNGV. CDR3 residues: CASSLDLGTSINEQFF. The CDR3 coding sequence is TGTGCCAGCAGCTTAGATTTGGGGACTAGCATCAATGAGCAGTTCTTC.

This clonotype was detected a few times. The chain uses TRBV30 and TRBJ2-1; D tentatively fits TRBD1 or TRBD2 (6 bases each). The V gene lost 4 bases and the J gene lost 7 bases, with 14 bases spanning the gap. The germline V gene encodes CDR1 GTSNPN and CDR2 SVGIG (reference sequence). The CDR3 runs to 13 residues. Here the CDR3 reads CAWKGGSRNEQFF. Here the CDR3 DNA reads TGTGCCTGGAAGGGGGGATCAAGGAATGAGCAGTTCTTC.

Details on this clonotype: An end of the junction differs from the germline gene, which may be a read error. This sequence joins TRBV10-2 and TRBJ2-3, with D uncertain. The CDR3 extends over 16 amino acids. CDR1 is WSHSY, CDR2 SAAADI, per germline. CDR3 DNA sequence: TGCGCCAACAGTGAGTCCCGCCGCGGCGTCACAGATACGCAGTATTTT. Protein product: CANSESRRGVTDTQYF.

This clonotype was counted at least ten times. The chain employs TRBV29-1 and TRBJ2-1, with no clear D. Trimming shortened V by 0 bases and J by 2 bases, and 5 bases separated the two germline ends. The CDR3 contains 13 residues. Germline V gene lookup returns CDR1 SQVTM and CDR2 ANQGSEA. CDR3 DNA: TGCAGCGTTGAAGATCGGGCCTACAATGAGCAGTTCTTC. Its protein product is CSVEDRAYNEQFF.

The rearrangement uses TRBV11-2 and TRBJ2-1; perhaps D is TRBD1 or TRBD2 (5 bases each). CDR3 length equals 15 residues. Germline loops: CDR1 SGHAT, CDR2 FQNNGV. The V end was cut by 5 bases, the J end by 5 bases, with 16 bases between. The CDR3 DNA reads TGTGCCAGCAGCGTTACCGGAAGGGGACACAATGAGCAGTTCTTC. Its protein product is CASSVTGRGHNEQFF.

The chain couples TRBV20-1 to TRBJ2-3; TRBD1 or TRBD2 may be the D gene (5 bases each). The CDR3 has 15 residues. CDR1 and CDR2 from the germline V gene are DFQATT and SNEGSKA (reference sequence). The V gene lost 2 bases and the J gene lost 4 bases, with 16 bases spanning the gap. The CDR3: CSARTWLTGPDTQYF. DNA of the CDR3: TGCAGTGCTAGAACATGGCTAACGGGACCAGATACGCAGTATTTT.

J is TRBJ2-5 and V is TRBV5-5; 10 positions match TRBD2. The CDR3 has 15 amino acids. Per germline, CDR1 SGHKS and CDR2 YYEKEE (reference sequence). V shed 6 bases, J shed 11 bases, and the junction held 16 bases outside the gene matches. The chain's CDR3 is CASNPRASGSNEQYF. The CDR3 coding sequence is TGTGCCAGCAACCCCCGGGCTAGCGGGAGCAATGAGCAGTACTTC.

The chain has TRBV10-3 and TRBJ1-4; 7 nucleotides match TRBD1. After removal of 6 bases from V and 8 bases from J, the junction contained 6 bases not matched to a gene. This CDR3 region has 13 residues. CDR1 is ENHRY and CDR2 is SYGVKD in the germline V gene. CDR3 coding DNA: TGTGCCATCAGAGGACAGGCTGGCGAAAAACTGTTTTTT. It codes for CAIRGQAGEKLFF.

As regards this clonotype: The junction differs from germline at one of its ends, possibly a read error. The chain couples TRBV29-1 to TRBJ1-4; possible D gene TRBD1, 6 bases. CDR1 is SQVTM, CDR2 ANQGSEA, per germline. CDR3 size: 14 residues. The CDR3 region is CSAEGGVTNEKLFF. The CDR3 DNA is TGCAGCGCTGAAGGGGGGGTAACTAACGAAAAACTGTTTTTT.

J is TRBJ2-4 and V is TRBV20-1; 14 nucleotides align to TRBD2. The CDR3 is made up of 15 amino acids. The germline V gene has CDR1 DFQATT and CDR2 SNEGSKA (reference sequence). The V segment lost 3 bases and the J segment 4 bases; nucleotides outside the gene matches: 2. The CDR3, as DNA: TGCAGTGCTAGGGGGACTAGCGGGGGTAAAAACATTCAGTACTTC. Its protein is CSARGTSGGKNIQYF.

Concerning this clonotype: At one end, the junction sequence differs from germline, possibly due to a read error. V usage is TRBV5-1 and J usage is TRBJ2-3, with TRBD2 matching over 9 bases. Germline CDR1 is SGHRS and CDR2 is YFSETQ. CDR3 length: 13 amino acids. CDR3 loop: CTSSAGGQDTQYF. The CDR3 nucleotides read TGCACCAGCAGCGCGGGGGGGCAAGATACGCAGTATTTT.

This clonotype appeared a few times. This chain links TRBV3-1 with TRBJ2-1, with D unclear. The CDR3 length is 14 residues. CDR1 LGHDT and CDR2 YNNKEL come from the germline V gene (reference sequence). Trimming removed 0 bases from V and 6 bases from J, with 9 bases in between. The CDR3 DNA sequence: TGTGCCAGCAGCCAAGAGAGGATTCTCAATGAGCAGTTCTTC. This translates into CASSQERILNEQFF.

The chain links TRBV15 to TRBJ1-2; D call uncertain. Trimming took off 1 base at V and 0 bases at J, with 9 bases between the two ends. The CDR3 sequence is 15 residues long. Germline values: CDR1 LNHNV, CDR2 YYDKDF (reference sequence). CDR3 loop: CATSRGSTANYGYTF. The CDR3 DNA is TGTGCCACCAGCAGAGGGTCCACCGCTAACTATGGCTACACCTTC.

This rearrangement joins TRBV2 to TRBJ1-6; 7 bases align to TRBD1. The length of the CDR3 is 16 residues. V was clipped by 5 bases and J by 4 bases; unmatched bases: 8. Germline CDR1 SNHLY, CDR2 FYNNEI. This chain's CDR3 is CASSRQGTDYNSPLHF. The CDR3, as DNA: TGTGCCAGCAGTCGACAGGGAACCGATTATAATTCACCCCTCCACTTT.

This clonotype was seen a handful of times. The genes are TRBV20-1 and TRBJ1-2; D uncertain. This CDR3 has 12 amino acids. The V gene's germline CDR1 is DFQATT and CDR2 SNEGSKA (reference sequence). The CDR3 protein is CRVLTNNYGYTF. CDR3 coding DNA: TGCAGAGTGCTAACGAATAACTATGGCTACACCTTC.

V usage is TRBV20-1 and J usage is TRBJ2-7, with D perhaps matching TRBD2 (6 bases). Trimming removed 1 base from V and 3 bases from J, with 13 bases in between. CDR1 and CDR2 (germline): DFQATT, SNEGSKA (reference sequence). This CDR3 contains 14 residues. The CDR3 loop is CSARGRGTFYEQYF. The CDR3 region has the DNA TGCAGTGCTAGAGGGAGGGGTACCTTCTACGAGCAGTACTTC.

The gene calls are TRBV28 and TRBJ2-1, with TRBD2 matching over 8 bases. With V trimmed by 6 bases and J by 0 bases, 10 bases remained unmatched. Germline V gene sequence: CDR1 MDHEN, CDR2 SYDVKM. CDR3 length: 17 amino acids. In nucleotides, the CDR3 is TGTGCCAGCAGCCCAACGGGAGGGGGGCTCTCCTACAATGAGCAGTTCTTC. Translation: CASSPTGGGLSYNEQFF.

The CDR3 region has the DNA TGTGCCAGCAGTGACAAACCGGGACCCCCAACCTACAATGAGCAGTTCTTC. Its protein is CASSDKPGPPTYNEQFF. This rearrangement joins TRBV6-2 or TRBV6-3 to TRBJ2-1; D could derive from TRBD1 or TRBD2 (5 bases each). The V gene lost 5 bases and the J gene lost 2 bases, with 19 bases spanning the gap. The CDR3 totals 17 residues. In germline, CDR1 is MNHEY, CDR2 SVGEGT.

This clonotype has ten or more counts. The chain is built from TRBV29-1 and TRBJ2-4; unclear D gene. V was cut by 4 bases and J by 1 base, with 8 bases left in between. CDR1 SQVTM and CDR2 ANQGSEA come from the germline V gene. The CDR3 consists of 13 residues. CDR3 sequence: CSVAGRAKNIQYF. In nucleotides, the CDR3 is TGCAGCGTTGCTGGGCGGGCCAAAAACATTCAGTACTTC.

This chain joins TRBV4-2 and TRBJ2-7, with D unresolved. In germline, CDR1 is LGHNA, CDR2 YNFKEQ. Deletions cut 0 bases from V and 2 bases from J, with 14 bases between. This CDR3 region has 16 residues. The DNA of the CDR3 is TGTGCCAGCAGCCAAGATTGGTCCGGCCTAGCCTACGAGCAGTACTTC. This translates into CASSQDWSGLAYEQYF.